The rows below give T cell receptor beta chains drawn from one sample of a study of T cells in Graves' hyperthyroidism and ophthalmopathy. TCRdb ran MiXCR on the multiplex PCR reads and lists one entry per CDR3 protein. The data contain under 300,000 distinct CDR3 sequences, about 14% of them singletons. Sequencing was performed on blood. The receptors shown here come from a woman aged 40 to 55 with Graves' hyperthyroidism that later progressed to Graves' ophthalmopathy. Both conserved end residues are part of each CDR3. The D gene is left open where the match is weak. Clone sizes are given selectively: once, few, many, or a class where the clone is expanded.

>TRBV4-1|NA|many|TRBJ2-7
TGCGCCAGCAGCCGACTTTCTGGGGACGAGCAGTACTTC
CASSRLSGDEQYF
>TRBV20-1|NA|many|TRBJ1-5
TGCAGTGCTAGACAGGGGAAAGGGCCCCAGCATTTT
CSARQGKGPQHF
>TRBV5-1|NA|many|TRBJ2-7
TGCGCCAGCAGCTTGGGTCATGACAGAGTGGGCGAGCAGTACTTC
CASSLGHDRVGEQYF
>TRBV12-3/TRBV12-4|NA|many|TRBJ1-3
TGTGCCAGCACCTCAAAGGGGGTCTCTGGAAACACCATATATTTT
CASTSKGVSGNTIYF
>TRBV9|TRBD1|many|TRBJ2-1
TGTGCCAGCAGCGTAGTACAGGGGGTCAGAGAGCAGTTCTTC
CASSVVQGVREQFF
>TRBV6-2/TRBV6-3|NA|many|TRBJ2-7
TGTGCCAGCAGTTACTCAGCACCCTACGAGCAGTACTTC
CASSYSAPYEQYF
>TRBV28|NA|many|TRBJ1-1
TGTGCCAGCAGTGGGACGTTAACTGAAGCTTTCTTT
CASSGTLTEAFF
>TRBV28|TRBD2|NA|TRBJ2-3
TGTGCCAGCAGCCCCGGCGGGGGTTGGGATACGCAGTATTTT
CASSPGGGWDTQYF
>TRBV30|NA|many|TRBJ2-2
TGTGCCTGGAGGAGGGCCGGGGAGCTGTTTTTT
CAWRRAGELFF
>TRBV19|NA|NA|TRBJ1-4
TGTGCCACCTCGACAGTGGCTAATGAAAAACTGTTTTTT
CATSTVANEKLFF
>TRBV13|NA|NA|TRBJ2-3
TGTGCCAGCAGCTTAGAGGGGCAGGGCGCGGATACGCAGTATTTT
CASSLEGQGADTQYF